This T cell receptor (beta chain) was obtained from a study of shared clonotypes between healthy human individuals. Study-level findings and limits: Sampling covered blood only; tissue repertoires likely differ.

There are 17 residues in the CDR3. Germline CDR1 reads SGHAT; CDR2 reads FQNNGV. Trimming removed 4 bases at V and 1 base at J, with 19 bases between. Of note for this clone: Its specificity is unknown.

Sorted-subset replicate PCR reactions were performed with around 200 ng DNA, corresponding to tens of thousands of T cell genomes. TCRdb's table, derived via immunoSEQ multiplex PCR, lists solely in-frame clones and lacks some. This table holds under 650,000 clones, almost 97% found once. The sequence was obtained from a woman in her thirties in good health. Sequencing was carried out using naive CD4+ T cells sorted from blood. The sample's subset: CD45RA+ positively selected. The chain joins TRBV11-2 to TRBJ1-1; D not resolved. CDR3 sequence: CASSSRSPGQGNTEAFF. The CDR3 DNA sequence: TGTGCCAGCAGCTCGAGAAGCCCCGGGCAAGGGAACACTGAAGCTTTCTTT.